The 17 T cell receptor beta chains below come from one sample, sequenced in a study. TCRdb re-called the RT-PCR reads with MiXCR, one entry per CDR3 protein. The sample holds more than 600,000 distinct CDR3 sequences, more than 13% seen once. Source material: memory CD4+ T cells from blood. The receptor source for this set is a female donor in good health, serving as a healthy control.

V usage is TRBV19 and J usage is TRBJ2-1, with 10 bases matching TRBD1. Germline V gene data show CDR1 as LNHDA and CDR2 as SQIVND (reference sequence). CDR3 length equals 15 residues. The V and J ends lost 3 bases and 8 bases, in that order; junction bases with no gene match: 7. The CDR3 sequence: CASSITGQGSDEQFF. CDR3 coding DNA: TGTGCCAGTAGTATTACGGGACAGGGGTCGGATGAGCAGTTCTTC. The variable domain in full, with the rest retrieved from reference TRBV19 and TRBJ2-1, is DGGITQSPKYLFRKEGQNVTLSCEQNLNHDAMYWYRQDPGQGLRLIYYSQIVNDFQKGDIAEGYSVSREKKESFPLTVTSAQKNPTAFYLCASSITGQGSDEQFFGPGTRLTVL.

The CDR3 loop reads CASSPHKGGGGADTEAFF. The CDR3 DNA reads TGTGCCAGCAGCCCCCATAAAGGTGGAGGGGGCGCGGACACTGAAGCTTTCTTT. The V and J genes are TRBV27 and TRBJ1-1; 7 bases align to TRBD1. CDR3 length equals 18 residues. The V and J ends lost 6 bases and 3 bases, in that order; junction bases with no gene match: 19. Germline CDR1 reads MNHEY; CDR2 reads SMNVEV (reference sequence).

J is TRBJ2-2 and V is TRBV6-5; D gene ambiguous. The CDR3 loop spans 16 amino acids. V was pared by 0 bases and J by 9 bases, with 17 bases between. Germline loops: CDR1 MNHEY, CDR2 SVGAGI. CDR3 residues: CASSYSNGLRTWELFF. The CDR3 DNA is TGTGCCAGCAGTTACTCGAACGGGTTGAGGACCTGGGAGCTGTTTTTT.

The J gene is TRBJ2-3, the V gene TRBV20-1, with 9 bases identical to TRBD2. The J segment lost 5 bases and the V segment lost 5 bases, leaving 8 bases of the junction unmatched. Germline-derived CDR1 and CDR2 are DFQATT and SNEGSKA (reference sequence). The CDR3 loop spans 14 amino acids. CDR3: CSAPRGGVLDTQYF. In DNA form, the CDR3 reads TGCAGTGCTCCCCGCGGGGGGGTGTTAGATACGCAGTATTTT.

This clonotype was counted many times. CDR3 bases: TGTGCCAGCAGGCGGGACGGGATCACCGGGGAGCTGTTTTTT. Translating it yields CASRRDGITGELFF. The chain recombines TRBV6-5 with TRBJ2-2, with TRBD2 as a possible D gene (6 bases). The V end was cut by 6 bases, the J end by 4 bases, with 12 bases between. Germline V CDR1 and CDR2: MNHEY, SVGAGI. CDR3 length: 14 residues.

This clonotype was picked up a small number of times. CDR3 protein: CASRDTTGANVLTF. The CDR3 DNA reads TGTGCCAGCAGGGACACGACGGGGGCCAACGTCCTGACTTTC. The chain combines TRBV12-3 or TRBV12-4 with TRBJ2-6, with a possible D match to TRBD1 (5 bases). Trimming took 6 bases from V and 4 from J, leaving 10 bases between them. This CDR3 spans 14 amino acids.

V is TRBV7-2 and J is TRBJ2-1; D is ambiguous. Between the trimmed V and J ends, which lost 6 bases and 8 bases, there was a span of 17 bases. In germline, CDR1 is SGHTA, CDR2 FQGNSA. CDR3 size: 14 residues. CDR3 DNA: TGTGCCAGCAGTTCACTGTTTATGGTCTATGAGCAGTTCTTC. Protein product: CASSSLFMVYEQFF.

There are a few counts of this clonotype. The chain uses TRBV5-6 and TRBJ2-1, with 9 bases fitting TRBD2. Losses at the gene ends were 4 bases for V and 7 bases for J; bases not matched to a gene: 12. In germline, CDR1 is SGHDT, CDR2 YYEEEE. The CDR3 runs to 16 residues. The CDR3 loop reads CASSHIAAGGGNEQFF. DNA of the CDR3: TGTGCCAGCAGCCACATCGCAGCGGGGGGAGGGAATGAGCAGTTCTTC.

This clonotype occurred a few times. This sequence joins TRBV4-2 and TRBJ2-1, with 7 bases lining up with TRBD2. Germline values: CDR1 LGHNA, CDR2 YNFKEQ. This CDR3 comprises 18 residues. Trimming removed 0 bases from V and 0 bases from J; junction bases left unmatched: 8. This CDR3 is CASSQDGPRGSSYNEQFF. DNA of the CDR3: TGTGCCAGCAGCCAAGACGGGCCGCGGGGGAGCTCCTACAATGAGCAGTTCTTC.

This clonotype has a count of ten or more. The rearrangement links TRBV7-9 to TRBJ2-1; possible D gene TRBD2, 5 bases. Germline lookup yields CDR1 SEHNR and CDR2 FQNEAQ (reference sequence). The V and J ends lost 5 bases and 0 bases respectively, with 5 bases between them. This CDR3 comprises 13 residues. The CDR3 is CASSGSSYNEQFF. The CDR3 region has the DNA TGTGCCAGCAGCGGGAGCTCCTACAATGAGCAGTTCTTC.

The chain links TRBV29-1 to TRBJ2-6; D is undetermined. V lost 5 bases and J lost 0, with 2 bases in between. This CDR3 spans 12 amino acids. The germline V gene encodes CDR1 SQVTM and CDR2 ANQGSEA. The CDR3 sequence: CSVNSGANVLTF. The CDR3, as DNA: TGCAGCGTTAACTCTGGGGCCAACGTCCTGACTTTC.

This clonotype was picked up many times. The chain employs TRBV6-6 and TRBJ2-2; D perhaps matches TRBD2 (6 bases). Germline CDR1 MNHNY, CDR2 SVGAGI (reference sequence). The V gene lost 7 bases and the J gene lost 6 bases, with 9 bases spanning the gap. The CDR3 is made up of 12 amino acids. As DNA, the CDR3 is TGTGCCAGCACCCGACTAGCCGGGGAGCTGTTTTTT. This gives the protein CASTRLAGELFF.

This clonotype has at least ten counts. This chain connects TRBV7-2 to TRBJ2-7; 11 nucleotides match TRBD1. This CDR3 region has 16 residues. Germline V gives CDR1 SGHTA, CDR2 FQGNSA. After removal of 5 bases from V and 0 bases from J, the junction contained 6 bases not matched to a gene. This chain's CDR3 is CASSLRGTGGSYEQYF. For the CDR3, the DNA is TGTGCCAGCAGCCTACGAGGGACAGGGGGCTCCTACGAGCAGTACTTC.

The chain couples TRBV10-1 to TRBJ1-1; 8 bases map to TRBD1. CDR3 size: 13 residues. From germline, CDR1 is WNHNN and CDR2 SYGVQD (reference sequence). Germline trimming cut 6 bases from V and 5 bases from J; bases unmatched to any gene: 5. The DNA for the CDR3 is TGCGCCAGCAGAGGACAGGGCCGGACTGAAGCTTTCTTT. Its translation: CASRGQGRTEAFF.

The chain links TRBV28 to TRBJ1-5, with TRBD1 matching 8 bases. CDR3 length: 15 amino acids. With 5 bases clipped from V and 5 bases from J, the junction kept 8 bases outside the gene matches. The germline CDR1 and CDR2 sequences are MDHEN and SYDVKM. This CDR3 is CASSEETGADQPQHF. The CDR3 bases are TGTGCCAGCAGTGAAGAGACAGGGGCGGATCAGCCCCAGCATTTT.

This chain's CDR3 is CASSLGLAGGFGAYNEQFF. The CDR3 DNA follows: TGTGCCAGCAGCTTGGGGCTAGCGGGAGGATTTGGGGCCTACAATGAGCAGTTCTTC. The chain carries TRBV5-8 and TRBJ2-1; 11 bases match TRBD2. In germline, CDR1 is SGHTS, CDR2 YDEGEE. This CDR3 is built from 19 residues. V lost 0 bases and J lost 2; bases outside the gene matches: 10.

Ten or more counts support this clonotype. This rearrangement joins TRBV7-9 to TRBJ2-7, with D possibly TRBD1 on 6 matching bases. V was clipped by 3 bases and J by 0 bases, with 9 bases between them. Germline CDR1 and CDR2: SEHNR and FQNEAQ (reference sequence). The CDR3 loop spans 14 amino acids. The CDR3 DNA reads TGTGCCAGCAGCTTGCCAGGGGCCTCCTACGAGCAGTACTTC. It specifies CASSLPGASYEQYF.